One sample yielded the 26 T cell receptor beta chains listed below, sequenced in a study of cytomegalovirus exposure and HLA in healthy donors. Both 60 Vbeta primers and 13 Jbeta primers went into the PCR. Assay used: immunoSEQ multiplex PCR; TCRdb lists only in-frame clones, some missing. The data hold hundreds of thousands of clones, with around 90% observed a single time. The sequencing sample was made of PBMCs. These receptors were collected from a woman aged 18-29 years in good health and CMV-seronegative.

The chain is built from TRBV18 and TRBJ1-4, with D uncertain. Trimming left V 3 bases short and J 0 bases short, with 8 bases between. The CDR3 covers 15 residues. From germline, CDR1 is KGHSH and CDR2 LQKENI. The CDR3, as DNA: TGTGCCAGCTCACCCCGGGAGGCAACTAATGAAAAACTGTTTTTT. It specifies CASSPREATNEKLFF.

This clone was detected once. The chain employs TRBV10-1 and TRBJ2-5; tentatively, D is TRBD2 (6 bases). V was shortened by 0 bases and J by 5 bases, with 13 bases between the two germline ends. Germline V gene lookup returns CDR1 WNHNN and CDR2 SYGVQD (reference sequence). The CDR3 runs 15 residues. CDR3 sequence: CASSESTAGKETQYF. In DNA, the CDR3 is TGCGCCAGCAGTGAGTCGACGGCGGGGAAGGAGACCCAGTACTTC.

The chain couples TRBV5-6 to TRBJ2-5; a possible D gene is TRBD1 (5 bases). The closer fit of TRBJ2-7 to the DNA end suggests the J call may be wrong. Germline values: CDR1 SGHDT, CDR2 YYEEEE. The CDR3 extends over 13 amino acids. This chain's CDR3 is CASSHWGNYEQYF. For the CDR3, the DNA is TGTGCCAGCAGCCACTGGGGCAACTACGAGCAGTACTTC.

This clone was seen only a few times. The chain is built from TRBV19 and TRBJ1-1, with 7 positions matching TRBD1. This CDR3 is 16 amino acids long. Germline V CDR1 and CDR2: LNHDA, SQIVND (reference sequence). J lost 1 base, V lost 3 bases, and 8 bases had no gene match. The CDR3 DNA reads TGTGCCAGTAGTATCGGGGCAGGGGGTTGGAACACTGAAGCTTTCTTT. Encoded protein: CASSIGAGGWNTEAFF.

J is TRBJ2-7 and V is TRBV27; D gene ambiguous. Germline loops: CDR1 MNHEY, CDR2 SMNVEV (reference sequence). The V gene lost 6 bases and the J gene lost 0 bases, with 18 bases spanning the gap. The CDR3 has 16 amino acids. CDR3 sequence reads: CASRLTAESLSYEQYF. The DNA of the CDR3 is TGTGCCAGCAGGCTTACGGCGGAGTCCCTCTCCTACGAGCAGTACTTC.

The chain is built from TRBV6-4 and TRBJ2-2; the match to TRBD1 covers 7 bases. CDR3 size: 15 residues. Germline V CDR1 and CDR2: MRHNA, SNTAGT. The junction had 6 bases not matched to a gene; V was cut back by 6 bases and J by 2 bases. DNA for the CDR3: TGTGCCAGCAGCGACGGGACAGCCAACACCGGGGAGCTGTTTTTT. Translation gives CASSDGTANTGELFF.

The chain combines TRBV5-6 with TRBJ1-2, with D maybe TRBD1 (5 bases). The V end lost 4 bases, the J end lost 5 bases, and 12 bases lay between the germline ends. This CDR3 is built from 13 residues. Germline CDR1 is SGHDT and CDR2 is YYEEEE. The CDR3 sequence: CASSQGIPYGYTF. CDR3 coding DNA: TGTGCCAGCAGCCAGGGTATCCCTTATGGCTACACCTTC.

V gene TRBV5-1 combines with J gene TRBJ1-2, with D perhaps matching TRBD1 (6 bases). Trimming stripped 5 bases from V and 0 bases from J, with 26 bases between. Germline-derived CDR1 and CDR2 are SGHRS and YFSETQ. The CDR3 consists of 19 residues. CDR3 loop: CASSPKQLQGDTPNYGYTF. Here the CDR3 DNA reads TGCGCCAGCAGTCCTAAACAACTCCAAGGGGACACCCCTAACTATGGCTACACCTTC.

The V gene is TRBV6-5, the J gene TRBJ1-4; D is possibly TRBD1 (6 bases). The CDR3 contains 14 residues. With 2 bases removed from V and 7 bases from J, the gap between germline ends came to 11 bases. Germline V gene data show CDR1 as MNHEY and CDR2 as SVGAGI. CDR3 residues: CASSYARGFEKLFF. The CDR3 nucleotides are TGTGCCAGCAGTTACGCCAGGGGATTTGAAAAACTGTTTTTT.

This chain connects TRBV19 to TRBJ2-5; the match to TRBD2 covers 7 bases. In germline, CDR1 is LNHDA, CDR2 SQIVND (reference sequence). The CDR3 consists of 13 residues. V lost 3 bases, J lost 5 bases, and 3 bases stayed unmatched. CDR3 coding DNA: TGTGCCAGTAGTATTTCAGCGGGGGAGACCCAGTACTTC. It yields the protein CASSISAGETQYF.

The chain recombines TRBV29-1 with TRBJ1-4, with D maybe TRBD1 (6 bases). This CDR3 region has 13 residues. Trimming removed 1 base at V and 7 bases at J, with 10 bases between. Germline CDR1 reads SQVTM; CDR2 reads ANQGSEA. The CDR3 DNA is TGCAGCGTTGAAGGGACAGATGGTGAAAAACTGTTTTTT. Protein: CSVEGTDGEKLFF.

A single count supports this clone. This chain uses TRBV18 with TRBJ1-1, with a weak D call TRBD1 (5 bases). Germline V gene data show CDR1 as KGHSH and CDR2 as LQKENI. The V end lost 2 bases, the J end lost 6 bases, and 13 bases lay between the germline ends. This CDR3 has 14 residues. The CDR3 here is CASSPSGERAEAFF. CDR3 nucleotide sequence: TGTGCCAGCTCACCATCGGGGGAACGGGCTGAAGCTTTCTTT. Using reference TRBV18 and TRBJ1-1 for the parts outside the CDR3, the full variable domain is NAGVMQNPRHLVRRRGQEARLRCSPMKGHSHVYWYRQLPEEGLKFMVYLQKENIIDESGMPKERFSAEFPKEGPSILRIQQVVRGDSAAYFCASSPSGERAEAFFGQGTRLTVV.

This clone was counted once. The chain uses TRBV2 and TRBJ2-7; D gene ambiguous. CDR1 is SNHLY and CDR2 is FYNNEI in the germline V gene. The CDR3 extends over 12 amino acids. The V and J ends lost 5 bases and 2 bases respectively, with 7 bases between them. Here the CDR3 DNA reads TGTGCCAGCAGTTCTTTTACCTACGAGCAGTACTTC. Amino acids: CASSSFTYEQYF.

CDR3 region: CATWTSGGSGDTQYF. The CDR3 coding sequence is TGCGCCACCTGGACTAGCGGGGGGTCCGGAGATACGCAGTATTTT. The chain carries TRBV4-1 and TRBJ2-3; 14 bases agree with TRBD2. The CDR3 length is 15 residues. V lost 10 bases, J lost 5 bases, and 8 bases stayed unmatched. Per the germline V gene, CDR1 is MGHRA and CDR2 is YSYEKL.

This clone was detected only once. Germline is not matched at one junction end, which may reflect a read error. This rearrangement joins TRBV7-9 to TRBJ1-2; D possibly corresponds to TRBD1 (6 bases). The CDR3 has 16 residues. The germline CDR1 and CDR2 sequences are SEHNR and FQNEAQ (reference sequence). The CDR3 loop is CSSSPLRDIARFGYTF. The CDR3 DNA is TGTTCCAGCAGCCCGCTCCGGGACATCGCCCGTTTTGGCTACACCTTC.

The genes are TRBV7-2 and TRBJ2-3, with TRBD2 identical over 7 bases. V dropped 3 bases and J dropped 5; count of bases not matched to a gene: 2. The CDR3 loop spans 13 amino acids. Germline lookup yields CDR1 SGHTA and CDR2 FQGNSA. The CDR3 DNA reads TGTGCCAGCAGCTTCGGACTAGGAGATACGCAGTATTTT. Residues: CASSFGLGDTQYF.

This clone was seen more than once but under ten times. The chain is built from TRBV9 and TRBJ2-1, with D perhaps matching TRBD2 (5 bases). Germline V gene data show CDR1 as SGDLS and CDR2 as YYNGEE. The CDR3 extends over 16 amino acids. The V gene lost 3 bases and the J gene lost 3 bases, with 16 bases spanning the gap. The chain's CDR3 is CASSALPLRDYNEQFF. For the CDR3, the DNA is TGTGCCAGCAGCGCACTCCCCCTACGGGACTACAATGAGCAGTTCTTC. Using reference TRBV9 and TRBJ2-1 for the parts outside the CDR3, the full variable domain is DSGVTQTPKHLITATGQRVTLRCSPRSGDLSVYWYQQSLDQGLQFLIQYYNGEERAKGNILERFSAQQFPDLHSELNLSSLELGDSALYFCASSALPLRDYNEQFFGPGTRLTVL.

The rearrangement links TRBV7-9 to TRBJ1-2, with 7 bases identical to TRBD1. CDR3 length: 15 amino acids. J lost 6 bases, V lost 5 bases, and 12 bases had no gene match. Germline V lookup: CDR1 SEHNR, CDR2 FQNEAQ (reference sequence). Here the CDR3 reads CASSPSSQGVHGYTF. DNA for the CDR3: TGTGCCAGCAGCCCGTCCAGCCAGGGGGTCCATGGCTACACCTTC.

This rearrangement joins TRBV30 to TRBJ1-2; TRBD1 matches 7 bases. Germline CDR1 GTSNPN, CDR2 SVGIG (reference sequence). V dropped 1 base and J dropped 5; count of bases not matched to a gene: 4. This CDR3 has 13 residues. The CDR3 reads CAWSGTGTYGYTF. As DNA, the CDR3 is TGTGCCTGGAGTGGGACAGGAACGTATGGCTACACCTTC.

The chain combines TRBV12-1 with TRBJ2-1; the tabulated D call, TRBD1, remains unverified against the DNA. TRBV12-1 is a listed pseudogene. The CDR3 consists of 16 residues. CDR3 in amino acids: CASSHRQGPSYNEQFF. For the CDR3, the DNA is TGTGCCAGCAGCCACAGACAGGGTCCATCCTACAATGAGCAGTTCTTC.

The rearrangement uses TRBV27 and TRBJ1-1, with a tentative D call TRBD1 (5 bases). Germline CDR1 reads MNHEY; CDR2 reads SMNVEV (reference sequence). This CDR3 region has 14 residues. Trimming pared 6 bases from V and 6 bases from J, leaving 17 bases between. The CDR3 protein is CASRSPGGFAEAFF. The DNA for the CDR3 is TGTGCCAGCAGATCCCCGGGGGGGTTCGCTGAAGCTTTCTTT.

The chain recombines TRBV15 with TRBJ1-4, with D unresolved. This CDR3 comprises 18 residues. Germline CDR1 is LNHNV and CDR2 is YYDKDF (reference sequence). Trimming removed 0 bases from V and 3 bases from J, with 17 bases in between. Here the CDR3 reads CATSRDWGGSVANEKLFF. CDR3 sequence (DNA): TGTGCCACCAGCAGAGATTGGGGAGGGAGTGTTGCTAATGAAAAACTGTTTTTT.

This clone appeared a single time. The gene calls are TRBV6-5 and TRBJ2-2; 7 bases match TRBD1. This CDR3 is built from 14 residues. J was trimmed by 4 bases and V by 5 bases; bases with no gene match: 4. Germline V CDR1 and CDR2: MNHEY, SVGAGI. For the CDR3, the DNA is TGTGCCAGCAGTGGGCCAGGGGGCACCGGGGAGCTGTTTTTT. It yields the protein CASSGPGGTGELFF.

The chain carries TRBV29-1 and TRBJ2-7; D perhaps matches TRBD1 (5 bases). The CDR3 extends over 11 amino acids. The germline CDR1 and CDR2 sequences are SQVTM and ANQGSEA. Trimming removed 3 bases at V and 7 bases at J, with 10 bases between. The CDR3 spells CSVDQGWEQYF. CDR3 in DNA: TGCAGCGTTGATCAGGGCTGGGAGCAGTACTTC.

About this clone itself: The junction differs from germline at one of its ends, possibly a read error. The chain recombines TRBV7-9 with TRBJ2-2, with D unresolved. CDR1 and CDR2 (germline): SEHNR, FQNEAQ (reference sequence). CDR3 size: 11 residues. The CDR3 spells CAGLNSGELFF. The CDR3 DNA reads TGTGCCGGCCTAAACAGCGGGGAGCTGTTTTTT.

The V call is TRBV30, the J call TRBJ1-1; D call uncertain. Trimming removed 7 bases from V and 10 bases from J, with 19 bases in between. There are 12 residues in the CDR3. Germline V gene data show CDR1 as GTSNPN and CDR2 as SVGIG (reference sequence). The CDR3 DNA sequence: TGTGCCTCCCAGATCGCGGTGGCTAGAGCTTTCTTT. Translated: CASQIAVARAFF.